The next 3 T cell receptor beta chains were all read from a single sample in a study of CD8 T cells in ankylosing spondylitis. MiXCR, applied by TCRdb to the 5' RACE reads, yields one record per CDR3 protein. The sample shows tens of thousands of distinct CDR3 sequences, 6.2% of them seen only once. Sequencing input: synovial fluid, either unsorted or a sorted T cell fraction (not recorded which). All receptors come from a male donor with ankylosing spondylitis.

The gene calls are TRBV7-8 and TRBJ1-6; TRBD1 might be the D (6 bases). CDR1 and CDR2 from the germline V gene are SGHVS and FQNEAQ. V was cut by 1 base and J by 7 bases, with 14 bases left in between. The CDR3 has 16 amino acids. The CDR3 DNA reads TGTGCCAGCAGCTTAGGATCCACAGGGTCGAATTCACCCCTCCACTTT. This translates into CASSLGSTGSNSPLHF.

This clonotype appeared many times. The CDR3 reads CSARVRHGADTQYF. CDR3 DNA: TGCAGTGCTAGGGTGAGACATGGAGCAGATACGCAGTATTTT. The J gene is TRBJ2-3, the V gene TRBV20-1; D gene ambiguous. The germline V and J ends were trimmed by 3 bases and 4 bases, with 14 bases remaining between them. The germline V gene encodes CDR1 DFQATT and CDR2 SNEGSKA (reference sequence). CDR3 size: 14 residues.

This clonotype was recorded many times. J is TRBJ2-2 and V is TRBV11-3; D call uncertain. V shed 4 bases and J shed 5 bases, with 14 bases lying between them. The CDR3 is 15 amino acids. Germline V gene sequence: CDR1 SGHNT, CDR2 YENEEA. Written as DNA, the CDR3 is TGTGCCAGCAGCTCCCCCAGACGAGCAACCGGGGAGCTGTTTTTT. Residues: CASSSPRRATGELFF.